This is a list of T cell receptor beta chains from one sample in a study of blood T cell repertoires in COVID-19. Clones were sequenced by immunoSEQ multiplex PCR, and TCRdb holds only the in-frame ones, with some missing. This sample has around 270,000 clones, with more than 70% found just once. Material: peripheral blood. The receptors derive from a woman between 50 and 59 years old with acute or convalescent COVID-19. Each CDR3 is given with its conserved first and last residue. The D gene is left open where the match is weak.

j_call v_call d_call cdr3_aa cdr3_nt
TRBJ1-2 TRBV20-1 TRBD1 CSAAGGHGYTF TGCAGTGCTGCAGGGGGTCATGGCTACACCTTC
TRBJ1-4 TRBV5-1 TRBD1 CASRRQGLQNEKLFF TGCGCCAGCAGAAGACAGGGGCTACAGAATGAAAAACTGTTTTTT
TRBJ2-7 TRBV3-1/TRBV3-2 TRBD2 CATHPGTSGTTEQYF TGTGCCACCCACCCCGGGACTAGCGGCACCACTGAGCAGTACTTC
TRBJ1-5 TRBV28 NA CASTLGGGSNQPQHF TGTGCCAGCACTCTAGGCGGGGGAAGCAATCAGCCCCAGCATTTT
TRBJ1-1 TRBV30 NA CAWSVEGFSTEAFF TGTGCCTGGAGTGTGGAGGGATTCAGCACTGAAGCTTTCTTT
TRBJ1-2 TRBV24-1 NA CATSDFDREGGYTF TGTGCCACCAGTGATTTCGACCGGGAAGGGGGCTACACCTTC
TRBJ1-3 TRBV28 TRBD1 CASSATGGASGNTIYF TGTGCCAGCAGTGCGACAGGGGGCGCCTCTGGAAACACCATATATTTT
TRBJ2-5 TRBV25-1 TRBD1 CASRDRTGKETQYF TGTGCCAGCAGGGACCGGACAGGGAAAGAGACCCAGTACTTC
TRBJ1-5 TRBV6-2/TRBV6-3 TRBD1 CASSRDRGERQPQHF TGTGCCAGCAGCCGAGACAGGGGGGAACGGCAGCCCCAGCATTTT
TRBJ1-1 TRBV20-1 NA CSAAGNTEAFF TGCAGTGCAGCAGGGAACACTGAAGCTTTCTTT